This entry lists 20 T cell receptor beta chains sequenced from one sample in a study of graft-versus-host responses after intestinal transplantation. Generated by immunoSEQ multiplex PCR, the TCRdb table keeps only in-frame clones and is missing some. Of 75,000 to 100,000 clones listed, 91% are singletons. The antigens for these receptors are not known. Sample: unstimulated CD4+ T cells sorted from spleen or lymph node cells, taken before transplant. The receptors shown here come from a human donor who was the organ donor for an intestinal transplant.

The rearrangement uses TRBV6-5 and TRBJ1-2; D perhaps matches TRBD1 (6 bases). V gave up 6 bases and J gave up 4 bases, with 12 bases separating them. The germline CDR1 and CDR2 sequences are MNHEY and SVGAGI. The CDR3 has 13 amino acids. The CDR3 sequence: CASSQTGLYGYTF. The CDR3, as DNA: TGTGCCAGCAGCCAAACAGGGCTCTATGGCTACACCTTC.

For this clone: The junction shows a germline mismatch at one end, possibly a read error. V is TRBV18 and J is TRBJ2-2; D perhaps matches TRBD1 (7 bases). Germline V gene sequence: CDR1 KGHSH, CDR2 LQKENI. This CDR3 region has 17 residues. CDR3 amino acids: CASSTTGRTANTGGLFF. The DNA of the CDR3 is TGTGCCAGCTCCACGACAGGGCGAACCGCGAACACCGGGGGGCTGTTTTTT.

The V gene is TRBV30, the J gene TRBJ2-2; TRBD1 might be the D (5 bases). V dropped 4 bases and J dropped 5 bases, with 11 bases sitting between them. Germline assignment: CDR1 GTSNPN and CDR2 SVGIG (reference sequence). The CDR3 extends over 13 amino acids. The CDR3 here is CAWIRAGTGELFF. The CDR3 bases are TGTGCCTGGATTCGGGCAGGGACCGGGGAGCTGTTTTTT.

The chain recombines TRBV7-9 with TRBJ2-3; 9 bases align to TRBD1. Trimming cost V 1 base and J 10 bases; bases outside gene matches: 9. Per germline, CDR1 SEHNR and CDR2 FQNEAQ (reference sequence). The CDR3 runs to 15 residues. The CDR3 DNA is TGTGCCAGCAGCTTAGGGGGATCGGGACAGGGACCGCAGTATTTT. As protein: CASSLGGSGQGPQYF.

CDR3 DNA: TGTGCCAGCAGCACTAGACAGGGAGGATCGTACAATGAGCAGTTCTTC. This translates into CASSTRQGGSYNEQFF. The chain joins TRBV11-1 to TRBJ2-1, with D maybe TRBD1 (7 bases). The V end was cut by 5 bases, the J end by 4 bases, with 18 bases between. This CDR3 comprises 16 residues. Germline CDR1 reads SGHAT; CDR2 reads FQDESV (reference sequence).

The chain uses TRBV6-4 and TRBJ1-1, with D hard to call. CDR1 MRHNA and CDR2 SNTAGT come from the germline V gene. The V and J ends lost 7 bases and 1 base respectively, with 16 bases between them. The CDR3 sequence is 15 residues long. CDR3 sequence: CASTTFKSGNTEAFF. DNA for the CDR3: TGTGCCAGCACTACTTTCAAAAGTGGGAACACTGAAGCTTTCTTT.

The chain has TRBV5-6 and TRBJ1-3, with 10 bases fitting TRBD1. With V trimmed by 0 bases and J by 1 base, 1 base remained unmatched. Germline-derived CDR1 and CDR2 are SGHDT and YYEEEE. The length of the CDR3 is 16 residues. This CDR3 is CASSLGTGGSGNTIYF. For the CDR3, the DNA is TGTGCCAGCAGCTTGGGGACAGGGGGATCTGGAAACACCATATATTTT.

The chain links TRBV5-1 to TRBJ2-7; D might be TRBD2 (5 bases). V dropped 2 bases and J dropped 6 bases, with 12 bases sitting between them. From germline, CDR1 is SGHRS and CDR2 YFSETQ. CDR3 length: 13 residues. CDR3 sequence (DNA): TGCGCCAGCAGCTTCTTACTAGAAGGCGAGCAGTACTTC. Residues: CASSFLLEGEQYF.

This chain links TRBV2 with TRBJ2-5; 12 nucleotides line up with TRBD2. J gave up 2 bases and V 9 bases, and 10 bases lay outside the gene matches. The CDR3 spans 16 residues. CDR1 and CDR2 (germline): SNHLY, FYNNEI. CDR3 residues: CARETSGGSYQETQYF. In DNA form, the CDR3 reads TGTGCCAGGGAGACTAGCGGGGGTAGCTATCAAGAGACCCAGTACTTC.

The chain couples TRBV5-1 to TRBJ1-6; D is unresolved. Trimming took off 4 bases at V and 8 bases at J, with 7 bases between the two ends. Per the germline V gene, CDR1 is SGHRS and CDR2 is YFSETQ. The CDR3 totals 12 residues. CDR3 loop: CASSNGYSPLHF. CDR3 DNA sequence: TGCGCCAGCAGCAACGGGTATTCACCCCTCCACTTT.

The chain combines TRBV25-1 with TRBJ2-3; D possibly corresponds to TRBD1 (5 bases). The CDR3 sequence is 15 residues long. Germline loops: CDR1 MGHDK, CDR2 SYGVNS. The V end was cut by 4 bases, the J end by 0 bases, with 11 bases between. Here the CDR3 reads CASSVTGTSTDTQYF. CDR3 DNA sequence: TGTGCCAGCAGTGTAACAGGTACTAGCACAGATACGCAGTATTTT.

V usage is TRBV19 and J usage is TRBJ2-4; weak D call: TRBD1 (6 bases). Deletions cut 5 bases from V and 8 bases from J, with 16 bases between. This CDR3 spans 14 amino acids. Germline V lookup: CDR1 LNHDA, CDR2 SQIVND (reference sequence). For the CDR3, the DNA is TGTGCCAGTAGTTTACGCACAGGGATATACATTCAGTACTTC. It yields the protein CASSLRTGIYIQYF.

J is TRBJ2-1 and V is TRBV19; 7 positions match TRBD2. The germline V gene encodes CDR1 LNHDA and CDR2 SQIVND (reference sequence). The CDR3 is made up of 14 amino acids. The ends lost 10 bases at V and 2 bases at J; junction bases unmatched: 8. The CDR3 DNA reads TGTGCCACTCAGCGGGGTGAGACCTACAATGAGCAGTTCTTC. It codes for CATQRGETYNEQFF.

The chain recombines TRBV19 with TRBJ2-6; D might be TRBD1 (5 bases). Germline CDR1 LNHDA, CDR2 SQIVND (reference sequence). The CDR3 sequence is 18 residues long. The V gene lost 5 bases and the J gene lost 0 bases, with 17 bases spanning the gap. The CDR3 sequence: CASSLQARSPSGANVLTF. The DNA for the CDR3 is TGTGCCAGTAGTCTACAGGCTAGATCTCCCTCTGGGGCCAACGTCCTGACTTTC.

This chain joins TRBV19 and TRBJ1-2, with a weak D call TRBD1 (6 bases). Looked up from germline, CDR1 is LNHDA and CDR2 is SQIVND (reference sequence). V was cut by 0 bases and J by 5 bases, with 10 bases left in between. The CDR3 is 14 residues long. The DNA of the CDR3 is TGTGCCAGTAGTATAGATCACAGGGAGTATGGCTACACCTTC. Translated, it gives CASSIDHREYGYTF.

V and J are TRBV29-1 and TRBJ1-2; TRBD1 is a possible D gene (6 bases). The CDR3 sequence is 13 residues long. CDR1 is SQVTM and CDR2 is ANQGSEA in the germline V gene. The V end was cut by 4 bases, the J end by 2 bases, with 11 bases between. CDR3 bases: TGCAGCGTTGGCACAGGGAACAACTATGGCTACACCTTC. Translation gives CSVGTGNNYGYTF.

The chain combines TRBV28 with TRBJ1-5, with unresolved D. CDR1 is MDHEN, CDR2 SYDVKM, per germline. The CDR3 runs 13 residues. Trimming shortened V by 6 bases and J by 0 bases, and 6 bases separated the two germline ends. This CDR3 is CASSLNSNQPQHF. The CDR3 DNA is TGTGCCAGCAGCCTTAATAGCAATCAGCCCCAGCATTTT.

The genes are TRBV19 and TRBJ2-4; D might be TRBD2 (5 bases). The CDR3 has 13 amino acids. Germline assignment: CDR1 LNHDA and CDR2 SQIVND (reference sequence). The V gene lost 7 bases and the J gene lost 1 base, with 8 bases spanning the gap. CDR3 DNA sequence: TGTGCCAGTATCGGGGTTGCCAAAAACATTCAGTACTTC. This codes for CASIGVAKNIQYF. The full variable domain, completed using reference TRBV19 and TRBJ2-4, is DGGITQSPKYLFRKEGQNVTLSCEQNLNHDAMYWYRQDPGQGLRLIYYSQIVNDFQKGDIAEGYSVSREKKESFPLTVTSAQKNPTAFYLCASIGVAKNIQYFGAGTRLSVL.

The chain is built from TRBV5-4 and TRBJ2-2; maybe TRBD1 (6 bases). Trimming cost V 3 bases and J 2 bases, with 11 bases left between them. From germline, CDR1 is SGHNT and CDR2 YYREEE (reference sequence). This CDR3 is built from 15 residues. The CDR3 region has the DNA TGTGCCAGCAGCTGGATACAGGGAAACACCGGGGAGCTGTTTTTT. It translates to CASSWIQGNTGELFF. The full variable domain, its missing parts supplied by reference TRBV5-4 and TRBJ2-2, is ETGVTQSPTHLIKTRGQQVTLRCSSQSGHNTVSWYQQALGQGPQFIFQYYREEENGRGNFPPRFSGLQFPNYSSELNVNALELDDSALYLCASSWIQGNTGELFFGEGSRLTVL.

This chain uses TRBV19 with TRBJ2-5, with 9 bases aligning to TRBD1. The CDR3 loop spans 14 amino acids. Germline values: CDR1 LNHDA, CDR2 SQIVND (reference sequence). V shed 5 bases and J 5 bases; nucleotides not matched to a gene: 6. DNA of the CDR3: TGTGCCAGTAGTCCCACAGGGGGCCGGGAGACCCAGTACTTC. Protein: CASSPTGGRETQYF.